Included here is one T cell receptor (beta chain) sequence, with context. Its matching antigen is unknown. Healthy Caucasians were all of the donors. The data are from a study of identical twins. Regarding the study as a whole: Its conclusions, products of cross-sectional statistical analysis, did not come from following the same donors.

The CDR3 has 16 amino acids. Germline V gene data show CDR1 as SGHKS and CDR2 as YYEKEE (reference sequence). Unmatched junction bases numbered 14, after V lost 6 bases and J lost 5 bases. A universal primer site was added by template switching, and unique molecular identifiers were carried by the cDNA. TCRdb called the 5' RACE reads again in MiXCR, with one record for every CDR3 protein. The sample carries roughly 1.6 million distinct CDR3 sequences, more than 30% recorded once. The TCR was taken from a newborn girl in good health. V usage is TRBV5-5 and J usage is TRBJ2-7; 10 nucleotides match TRBD1. Sequencing input: cord blood. CDR3 sequence reads: CASIRKSGTGVNEQYF. DNA of the CDR3: TGTGCCAGCATCCGTAAATCCGGGACAGGGGTGAACGAGCAGTACTTC.